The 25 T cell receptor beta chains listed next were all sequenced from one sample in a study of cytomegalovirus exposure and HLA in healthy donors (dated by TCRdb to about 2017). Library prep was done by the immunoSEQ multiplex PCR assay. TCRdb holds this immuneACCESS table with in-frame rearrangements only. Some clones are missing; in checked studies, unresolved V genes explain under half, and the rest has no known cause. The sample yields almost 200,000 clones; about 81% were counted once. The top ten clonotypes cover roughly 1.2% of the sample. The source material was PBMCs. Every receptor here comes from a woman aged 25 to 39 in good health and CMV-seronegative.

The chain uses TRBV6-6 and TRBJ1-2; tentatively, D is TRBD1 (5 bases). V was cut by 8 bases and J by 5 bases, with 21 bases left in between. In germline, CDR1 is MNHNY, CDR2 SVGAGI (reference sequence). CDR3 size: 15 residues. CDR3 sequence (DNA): TGTGCCAGCGGGGAGTTGGCTAGGCGGGGGTATGGCTACACCTTC. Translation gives CASGELARRGYGYTF.

The CDR3 nucleotides are TGTGCCAGCAGTCTCCGCGGACAGCTGAACACTGAAGCTTTCTTT. It yields the protein CASSLRGQLNTEAFF. The chain combines TRBV27 with TRBJ1-1; tentative D call: TRBD1 (6 bases). Germline values: CDR1 MNHEY, CDR2 SMNVEV (reference sequence). The CDR3 length is 15 residues. V dropped 5 bases and J dropped 0 bases, with 13 bases sitting between them.

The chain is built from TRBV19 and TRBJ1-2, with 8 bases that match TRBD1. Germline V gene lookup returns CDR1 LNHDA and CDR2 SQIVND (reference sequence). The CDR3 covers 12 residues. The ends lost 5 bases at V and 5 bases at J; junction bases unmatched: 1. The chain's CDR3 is CASSDRGYGYTF. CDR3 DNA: TGTGCCAGTAGTGACAGGGGATATGGCTACACCTTC.

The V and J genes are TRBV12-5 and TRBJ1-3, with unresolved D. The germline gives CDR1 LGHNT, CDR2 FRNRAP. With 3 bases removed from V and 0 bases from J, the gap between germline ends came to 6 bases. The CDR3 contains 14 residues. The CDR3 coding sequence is TGTGCTAGTGGTTTTACGAGCTCTGGAAACACCATATATTTT. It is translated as CASGFTSSGNTIYF.

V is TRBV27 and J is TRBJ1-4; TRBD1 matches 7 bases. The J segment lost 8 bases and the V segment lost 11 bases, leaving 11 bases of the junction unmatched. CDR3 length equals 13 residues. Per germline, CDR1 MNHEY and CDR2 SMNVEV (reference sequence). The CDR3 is CASAGTVNEKLFF. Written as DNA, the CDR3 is TGTGCCTCAGCCGGGACAGTAAACGAAAAACTGTTTTTT.

The CDR3 sequence: CASSLTGQGSSEQYF. CDR3 DNA sequence: TGTGCCAGCAGCTTAACGGGACAGGGGAGTTCCGAGCAGTACTTC. This chain uses TRBV7-3 with TRBJ2-7, with 10 bases identical to TRBD1. The CDR3 runs 15 residues. Germline lookup yields CDR1 SGHTA and CDR2 FQGTGA. Germline trimming cut 0 bases from V and 6 bases from J; bases unmatched to any gene: 5.

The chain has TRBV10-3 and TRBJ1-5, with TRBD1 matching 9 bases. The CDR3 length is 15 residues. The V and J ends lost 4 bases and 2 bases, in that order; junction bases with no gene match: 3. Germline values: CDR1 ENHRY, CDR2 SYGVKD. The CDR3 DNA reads TGTGCCATCAGTGGGGACAGGGAAGGCAATCAGCCCCAGCATTTT. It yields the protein CAISGDREGNQPQHF.

DNA for the CDR3: TGCGCCAGCAGCTTGGCAGGGGATCAAGAGACCCAGTACTTC. It translates to CASSLAGDQETQYF. The chain recombines TRBV5-1 with TRBJ2-5, with a tentative D call TRBD1 (6 bases). This CDR3 spans 14 amino acids. The germline gives CDR1 SGHRS, CDR2 YFSETQ. V was shortened by 0 bases and J by 2 bases, with 8 bases between the two germline ends.

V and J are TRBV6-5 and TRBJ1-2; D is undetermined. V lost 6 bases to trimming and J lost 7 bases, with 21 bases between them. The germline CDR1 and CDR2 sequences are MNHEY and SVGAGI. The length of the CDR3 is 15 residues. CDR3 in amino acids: CASRPRISSKRGYTF. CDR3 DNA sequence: TGTGCCAGCAGGCCTCGGATCAGTTCAAAGCGTGGCTACACCTTC.

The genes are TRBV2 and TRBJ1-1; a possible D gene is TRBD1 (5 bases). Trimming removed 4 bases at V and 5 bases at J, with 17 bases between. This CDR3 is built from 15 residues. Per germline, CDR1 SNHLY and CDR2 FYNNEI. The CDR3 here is CASSVERGVGTEAFF. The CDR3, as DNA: TGTGCCAGCAGTGTTGAAAGGGGCGTTGGGACTGAAGCTTTCTTT.

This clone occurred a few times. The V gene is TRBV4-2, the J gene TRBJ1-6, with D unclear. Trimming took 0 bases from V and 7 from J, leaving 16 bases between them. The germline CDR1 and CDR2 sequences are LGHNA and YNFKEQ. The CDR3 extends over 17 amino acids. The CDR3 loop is CASSQDRGGKANSPLHF. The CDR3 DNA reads TGTGCCAGCAGCCAAGATCGGGGAGGGAAGGCCAATTCACCCCTCCACTTT.

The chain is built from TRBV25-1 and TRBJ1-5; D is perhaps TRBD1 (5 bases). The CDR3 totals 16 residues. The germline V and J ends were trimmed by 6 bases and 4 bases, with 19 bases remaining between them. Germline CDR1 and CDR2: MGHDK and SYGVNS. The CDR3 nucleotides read TGTGCCAGCAGCCGGGGAGGGCAGGGAGTGAATCAGCCCCAGCATTTT. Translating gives CASSRGGQGVNQPQHF.

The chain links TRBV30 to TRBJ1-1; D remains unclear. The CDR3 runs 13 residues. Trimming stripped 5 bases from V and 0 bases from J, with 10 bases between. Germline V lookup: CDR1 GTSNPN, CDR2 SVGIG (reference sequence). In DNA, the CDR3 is TGTGCCTGGGACAAGGCCATGAACACTGAAGCTTTCTTT. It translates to CAWDKAMNTEAFF.

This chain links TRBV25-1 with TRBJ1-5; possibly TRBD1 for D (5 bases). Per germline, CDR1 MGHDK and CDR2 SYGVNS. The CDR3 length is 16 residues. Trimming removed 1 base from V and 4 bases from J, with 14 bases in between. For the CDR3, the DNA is TGTGCCAGCAGTGAATCCGAGGACATAGGTAATCAGCCCCAGCATTTT. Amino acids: CASSESEDIGNQPQHF.

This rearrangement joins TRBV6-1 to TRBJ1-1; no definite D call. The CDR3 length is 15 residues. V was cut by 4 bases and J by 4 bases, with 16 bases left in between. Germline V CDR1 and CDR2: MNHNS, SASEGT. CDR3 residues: CASSGPRVRATEAFF. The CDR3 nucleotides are TGTGCCAGCAGTGGGCCCCGGGTACGAGCCACTGAAGCTTTCTTT.

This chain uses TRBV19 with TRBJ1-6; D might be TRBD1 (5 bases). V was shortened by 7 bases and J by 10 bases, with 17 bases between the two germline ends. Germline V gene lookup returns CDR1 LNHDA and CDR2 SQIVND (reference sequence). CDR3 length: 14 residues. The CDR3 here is CASTDAGPPSPLHF. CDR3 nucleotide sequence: TGTGCCAGTACTGATGCGGGACCGCCATCACCCCTCCACTTT. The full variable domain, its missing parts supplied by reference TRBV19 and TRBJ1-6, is DGGITQSPKYLFRKEGQNVTLSCEQNLNHDAMYWYRQDPGQGLRLIYYSQIVNDFQKGDIAEGYSVSREKKESFPLTVTSAQKNPTAFYLCASTDAGPPSPLHFGNGTRLTVT.

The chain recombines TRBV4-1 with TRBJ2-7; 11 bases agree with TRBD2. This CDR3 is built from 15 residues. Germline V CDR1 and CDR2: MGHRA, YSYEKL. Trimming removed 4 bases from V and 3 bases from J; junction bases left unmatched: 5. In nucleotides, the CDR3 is TGCGCCAGCAGCCTTAGCGGGGGGGACCTCTACGAGCAGTACTTC. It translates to CASSLSGGDLYEQYF.

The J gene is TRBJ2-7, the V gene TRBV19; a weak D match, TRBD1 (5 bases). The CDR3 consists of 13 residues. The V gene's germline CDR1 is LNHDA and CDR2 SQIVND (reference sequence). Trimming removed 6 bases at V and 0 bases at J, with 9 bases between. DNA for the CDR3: TGTGCCAGTAGCAAGACAGCCTCCTACGAGCAGTACTTC. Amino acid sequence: CASSKTASYEQYF.

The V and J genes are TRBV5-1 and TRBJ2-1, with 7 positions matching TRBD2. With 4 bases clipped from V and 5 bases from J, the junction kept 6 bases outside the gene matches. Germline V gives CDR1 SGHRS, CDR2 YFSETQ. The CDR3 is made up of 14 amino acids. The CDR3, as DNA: TGCGCCAGCAGCGAGGGACTATCTAACAATGAGCAGTTCTTC. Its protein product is CASSEGLSNNEQFF.

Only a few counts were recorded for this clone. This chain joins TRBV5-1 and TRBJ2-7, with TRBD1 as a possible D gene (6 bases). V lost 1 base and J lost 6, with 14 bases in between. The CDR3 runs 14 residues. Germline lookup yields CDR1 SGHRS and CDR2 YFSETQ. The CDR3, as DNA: TGCGCCAGCAGCTTGAGTCAGGGGTCTGGCGAGCAGTACTTC. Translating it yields CASSLSQGSGEQYF.

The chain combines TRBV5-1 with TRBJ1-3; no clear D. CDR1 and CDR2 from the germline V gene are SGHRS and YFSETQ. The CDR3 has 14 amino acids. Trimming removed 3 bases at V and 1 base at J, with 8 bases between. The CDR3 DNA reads TGCGCCAGCAGCTCGGGAGCGTCTGGAAACACCATATATTTT. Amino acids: CASSSGASGNTIYF.

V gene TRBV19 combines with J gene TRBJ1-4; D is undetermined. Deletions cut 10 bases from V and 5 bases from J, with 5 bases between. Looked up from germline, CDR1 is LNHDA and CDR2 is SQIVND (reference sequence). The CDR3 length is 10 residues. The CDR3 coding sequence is TGTGCCAATAAAAATGAAAAACTGTTTTTT. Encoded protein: CANKNEKLFF.

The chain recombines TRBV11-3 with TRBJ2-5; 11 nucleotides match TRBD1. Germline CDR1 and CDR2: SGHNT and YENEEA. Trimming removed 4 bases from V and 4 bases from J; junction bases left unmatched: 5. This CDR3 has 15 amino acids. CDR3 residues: CASSYAGTGGETQYF. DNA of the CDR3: TGTGCCAGCAGCTACGCCGGGACAGGGGGAGAGACCCAGTACTTC.

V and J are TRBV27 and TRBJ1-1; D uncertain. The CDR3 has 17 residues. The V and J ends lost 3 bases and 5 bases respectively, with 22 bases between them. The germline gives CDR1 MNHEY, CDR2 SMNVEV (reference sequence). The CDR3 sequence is CASSLTRGIAGWTEAFF. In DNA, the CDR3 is TGTGCCAGCAGTTTGACACGGGGAATAGCGGGGTGGACTGAAGCTTTCTTT.

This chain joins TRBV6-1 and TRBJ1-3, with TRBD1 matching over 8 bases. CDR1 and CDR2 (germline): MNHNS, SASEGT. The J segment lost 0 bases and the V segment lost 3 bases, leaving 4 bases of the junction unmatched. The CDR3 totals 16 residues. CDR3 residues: CASSEDRAISGNTIYF. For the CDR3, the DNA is TGTGCCAGCAGTGAGGACAGGGCGATCTCTGGAAACACCATATATTTT.